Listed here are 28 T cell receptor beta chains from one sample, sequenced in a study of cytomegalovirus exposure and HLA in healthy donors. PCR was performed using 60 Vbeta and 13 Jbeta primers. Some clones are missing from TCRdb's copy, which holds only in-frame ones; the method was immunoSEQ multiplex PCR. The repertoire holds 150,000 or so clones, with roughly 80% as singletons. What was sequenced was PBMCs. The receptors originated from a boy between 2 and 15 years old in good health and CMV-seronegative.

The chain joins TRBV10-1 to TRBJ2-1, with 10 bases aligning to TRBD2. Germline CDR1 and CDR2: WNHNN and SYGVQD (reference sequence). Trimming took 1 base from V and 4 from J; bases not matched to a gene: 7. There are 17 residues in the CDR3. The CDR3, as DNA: TGCGCCAGCAGTGAGTTGAGGGGACTAGCGTTATACAATGAGCAGTTCTTC. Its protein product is CASSELRGLALYNEQFF.

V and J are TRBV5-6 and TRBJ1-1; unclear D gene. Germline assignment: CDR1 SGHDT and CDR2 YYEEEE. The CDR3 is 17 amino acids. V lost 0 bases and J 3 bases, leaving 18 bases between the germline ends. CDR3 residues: CASSLGDSRRWDTEAFF. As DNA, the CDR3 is TGTGCCAGCAGCTTGGGGGATAGTCGGAGGTGGGACACTGAAGCTTTCTTT.

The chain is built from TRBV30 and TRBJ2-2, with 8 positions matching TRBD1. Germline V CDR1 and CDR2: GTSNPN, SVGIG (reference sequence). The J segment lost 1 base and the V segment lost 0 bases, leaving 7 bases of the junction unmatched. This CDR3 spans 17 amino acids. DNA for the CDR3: TGTGCCTGGAGTGTAGGATTCGGGACAGGGAACACCGGGGAGCTGTTTTTT. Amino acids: CAWSVGFGTGNTGELFF.

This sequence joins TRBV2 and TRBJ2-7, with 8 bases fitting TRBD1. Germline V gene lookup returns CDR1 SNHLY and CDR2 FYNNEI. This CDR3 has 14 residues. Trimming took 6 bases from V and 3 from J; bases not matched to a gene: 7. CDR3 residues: CASRDRVGSYEQYF. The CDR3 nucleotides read TGTGCCAGCAGGGACAGGGTTGGGAGCTACGAGCAGTACTTC.

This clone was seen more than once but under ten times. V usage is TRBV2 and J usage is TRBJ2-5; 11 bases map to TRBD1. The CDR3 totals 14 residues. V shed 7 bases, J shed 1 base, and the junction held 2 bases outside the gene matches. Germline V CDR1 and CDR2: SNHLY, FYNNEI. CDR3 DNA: TGTGCCAGCAAAGGGACAGGGGGCCAAGAGACCCAGTACTTC. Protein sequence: CASKGTGGQETQYF.

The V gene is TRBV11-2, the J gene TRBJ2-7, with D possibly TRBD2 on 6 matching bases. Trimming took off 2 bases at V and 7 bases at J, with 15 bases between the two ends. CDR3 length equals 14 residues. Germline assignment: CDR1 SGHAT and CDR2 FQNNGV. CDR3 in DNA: TGTGCCAGCAGCTTAAGCGGGTCCTTTTGGGAGCAGTACTTC. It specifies CASSLSGSFWEQYF.

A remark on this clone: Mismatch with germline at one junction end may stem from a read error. CDR3 amino acids: CASSPSATRYEQFF. CDR3 nucleotides: TGTGCTAGCAGCCCCTCAGCCACTAGATATGAGCAGTTCTTC. The rearrangement joins TRBV7-7 to TRBJ2-1, with D maybe TRBD2 (5 bases). Germline V gives CDR1 SSHAT, CDR2 FNYEAQ (reference sequence). CDR3 size: 14 residues.

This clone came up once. The CDR3: CASSERVGGGTDTQYF. Here the CDR3 DNA reads TGTGCCAGCAGTGAGAGGGTAGGCGGTGGCACAGATACGCAGTATTTT. The V gene is TRBV2, the J gene TRBJ2-3, with D possibly TRBD2 on 5 matching bases. Per the germline V gene, CDR1 is SNHLY and CDR2 is FYNNEI. The CDR3 runs to 16 residues. The V and J ends lost 3 bases and 1 base respectively, with 14 bases between them. Looking up the rest from reference TRBV2 and TRBJ2-3 gives the full variable domain: EPEVTQTPSHQVTQMGQEVILRCVPISNHLYFYWYRQILGQKVEFLVSFYNNEISEKSEIFDDQFSVERPDGSNFTLKIRSTKLEDSAMYFCASSERVGGGTDTQYFGPGTRLTVL.

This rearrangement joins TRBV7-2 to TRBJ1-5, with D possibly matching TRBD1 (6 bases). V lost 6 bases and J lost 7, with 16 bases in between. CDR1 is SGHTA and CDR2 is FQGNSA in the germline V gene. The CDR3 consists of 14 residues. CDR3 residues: CASSPQGIGQPQHF. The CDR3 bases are TGTGCCAGCAGTCCACAGGGAATTGGACAGCCCCAGCATTTT.

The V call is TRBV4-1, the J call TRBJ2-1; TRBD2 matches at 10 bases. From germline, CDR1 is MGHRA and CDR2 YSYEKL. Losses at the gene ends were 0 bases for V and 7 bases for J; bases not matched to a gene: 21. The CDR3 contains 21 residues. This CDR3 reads CASSQDSAGFLAGDLGNEQFF. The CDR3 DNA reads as TGCGCCAGCAGCCAAGATTCCGCAGGCTTCCTAGCGGGAGATCTAGGGAATGAGCAGTTCTTC.

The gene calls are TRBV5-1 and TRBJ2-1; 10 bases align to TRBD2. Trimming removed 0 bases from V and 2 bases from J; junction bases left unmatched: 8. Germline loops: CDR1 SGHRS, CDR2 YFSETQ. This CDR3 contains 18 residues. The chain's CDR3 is CASSLAPSGGPTYNEQFF. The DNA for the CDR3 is TGCGCCAGCAGCTTGGCCCCTAGCGGGGGACCTACCTACAATGAGCAGTTCTTC.

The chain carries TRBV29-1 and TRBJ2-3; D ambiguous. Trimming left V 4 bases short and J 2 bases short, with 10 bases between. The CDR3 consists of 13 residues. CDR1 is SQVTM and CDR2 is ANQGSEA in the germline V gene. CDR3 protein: CSVVGLITDTQYF. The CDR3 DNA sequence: TGCAGCGTTGTGGGCCTAATCACAGATACGCAGTATTTT.

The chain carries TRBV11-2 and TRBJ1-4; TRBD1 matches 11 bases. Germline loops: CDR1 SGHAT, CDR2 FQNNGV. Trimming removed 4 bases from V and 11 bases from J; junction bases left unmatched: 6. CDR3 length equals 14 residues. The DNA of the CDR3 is TGTGCCAGCAGCTCGCGGACAGGGGGCCAGAAACTGTTTTTT. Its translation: CASSSRTGGQKLFF.

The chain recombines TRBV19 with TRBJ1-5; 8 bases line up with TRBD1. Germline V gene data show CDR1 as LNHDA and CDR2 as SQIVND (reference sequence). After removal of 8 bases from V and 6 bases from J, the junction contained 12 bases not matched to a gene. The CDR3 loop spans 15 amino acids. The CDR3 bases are TGTGCCAGTCACCCTACAGGGGGAGGGAGTCAGCCCCAGCATTTT. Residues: CASHPTGGGSQPQHF.

The CDR3 loop is CASSYGQGRRETQYF. The CDR3 nucleotides read TGTGCCAGCAGCTACGGACAGGGGAGGCGAGAGACCCAGTACTTC. The chain has TRBV5-4 and TRBJ2-5; TRBD1 aligns across 9 bases. Germline CDR1 and CDR2: SGHNT and YYREEE (reference sequence). V trimming: 3 bases; J trimming: 4 bases; junction bases outside the gene matches: 7. The CDR3 consists of 15 residues.

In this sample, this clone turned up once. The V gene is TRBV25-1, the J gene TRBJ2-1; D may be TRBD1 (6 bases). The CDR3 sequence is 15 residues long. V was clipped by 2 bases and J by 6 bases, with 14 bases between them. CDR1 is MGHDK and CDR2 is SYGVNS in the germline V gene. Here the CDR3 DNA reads TGTGCCAGCAGTGAAGTTTTTGAGGACAGCAATGAGCAGTTCTTC. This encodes CASSEVFEDSNEQFF. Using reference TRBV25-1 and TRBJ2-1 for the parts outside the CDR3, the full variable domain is EADIYQTPRYLVIGTGKKITLECSQTMGHDKMYWYQQDPGMELHLIHYSYGVNSTEKGDLSSESTVSRIRTEHFPLTLESARPSHTSQYLCASSEVFEDSNEQFFGPGTRLTVL.

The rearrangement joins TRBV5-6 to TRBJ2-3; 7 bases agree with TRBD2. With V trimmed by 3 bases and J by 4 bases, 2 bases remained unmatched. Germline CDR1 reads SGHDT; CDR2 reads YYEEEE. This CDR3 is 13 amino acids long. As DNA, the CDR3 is TGTGCCAGCAGCTCGGGGGGTTCAGATACGCAGTATTTT. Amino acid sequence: CASSSGGSDTQYF.

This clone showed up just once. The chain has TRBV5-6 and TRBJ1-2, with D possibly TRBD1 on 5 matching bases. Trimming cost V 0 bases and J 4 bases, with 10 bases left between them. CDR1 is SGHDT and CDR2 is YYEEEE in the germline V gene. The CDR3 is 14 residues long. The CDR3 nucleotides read TGTGCCAGCAGCTTGGTAGCGGGGGGCTATGGCTACACCTTC. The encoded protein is CASSLVAGGYGYTF.

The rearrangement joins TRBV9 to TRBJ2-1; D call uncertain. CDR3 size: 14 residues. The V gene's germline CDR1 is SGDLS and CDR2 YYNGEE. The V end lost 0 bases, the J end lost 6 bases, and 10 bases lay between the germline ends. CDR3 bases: TGTGCCAGCAGCGTAGATCTATTACTCAATGAGCAGTTCTTC. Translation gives CASSVDLLLNEQFF.

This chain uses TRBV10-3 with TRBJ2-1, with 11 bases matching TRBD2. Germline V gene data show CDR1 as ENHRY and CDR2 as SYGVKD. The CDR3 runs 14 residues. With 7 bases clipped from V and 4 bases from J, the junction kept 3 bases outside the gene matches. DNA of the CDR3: TGTGCCATCAAGGGACTAGCGGATTACAATGAGCAGTTCTTC. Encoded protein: CAIKGLADYNEQFF.

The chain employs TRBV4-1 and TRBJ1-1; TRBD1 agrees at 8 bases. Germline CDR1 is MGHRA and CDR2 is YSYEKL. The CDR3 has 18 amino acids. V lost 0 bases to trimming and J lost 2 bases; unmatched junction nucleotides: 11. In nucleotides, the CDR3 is TGCGCCAGCAGCCAAGATAAAGGGGTCAGGGGGCGAAACACTGAAGCTTTCTTT. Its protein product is CASSQDKGVRGRNTEAFF.

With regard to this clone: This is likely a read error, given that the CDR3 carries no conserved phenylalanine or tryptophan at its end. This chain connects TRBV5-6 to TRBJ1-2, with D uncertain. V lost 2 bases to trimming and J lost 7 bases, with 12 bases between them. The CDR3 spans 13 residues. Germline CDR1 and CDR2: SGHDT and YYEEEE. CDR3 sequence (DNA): TGTGCCAGCAGCTTTGGTCAGCGGTTTGGCTACACCCTC. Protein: CASSFGQRFGYTL.

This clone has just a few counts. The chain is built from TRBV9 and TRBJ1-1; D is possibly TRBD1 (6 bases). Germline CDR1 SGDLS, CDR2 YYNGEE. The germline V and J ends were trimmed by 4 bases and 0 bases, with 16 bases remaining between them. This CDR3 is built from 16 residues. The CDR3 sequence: CASSPRGGGMNTEAFF. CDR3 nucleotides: TGTGCCAGCAGCCCCCGAGGGGGTGGAATGAACACTGAAGCTTTCTTT.

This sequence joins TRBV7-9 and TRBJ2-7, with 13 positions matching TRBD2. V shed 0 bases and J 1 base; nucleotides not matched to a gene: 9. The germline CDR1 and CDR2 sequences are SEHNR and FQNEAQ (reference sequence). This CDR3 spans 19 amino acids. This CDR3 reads CASSLALTSGRANSYEQYF. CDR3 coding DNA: TGTGCCAGCAGCTTAGCGCTAACTAGCGGGAGGGCCAATTCCTACGAGCAGTACTTC. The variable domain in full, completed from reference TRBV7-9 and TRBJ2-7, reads DTGVSQNPRHKITKRGQNVTFRCDPISEHNRLYWYRQTLGQGPEFLTYFQNEAQLEKSRLLSDRFSAERPKGSFSTLEIQRTEQGDSAMYLCASSLALTSGRANSYEQYFGPGTRLTVT.

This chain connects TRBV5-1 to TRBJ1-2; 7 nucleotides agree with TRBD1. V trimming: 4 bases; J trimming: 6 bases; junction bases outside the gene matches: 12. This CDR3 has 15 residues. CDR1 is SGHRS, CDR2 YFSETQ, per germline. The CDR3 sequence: CASSNVQGGRDGYTF. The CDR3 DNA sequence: TGCGCCAGCAGCAACGTCCAGGGGGGTAGGGATGGCTACACCTTC.

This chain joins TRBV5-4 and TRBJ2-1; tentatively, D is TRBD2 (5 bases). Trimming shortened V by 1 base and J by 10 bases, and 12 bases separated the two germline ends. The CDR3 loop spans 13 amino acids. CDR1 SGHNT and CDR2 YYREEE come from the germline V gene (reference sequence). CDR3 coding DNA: TGTGCCAGCAGCTTGTTTTCTAGCTGGGAGCAGTTCTTC. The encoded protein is CASSLFSSWEQFF. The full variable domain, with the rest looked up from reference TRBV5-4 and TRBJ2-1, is ETGVTQSPTHLIKTRGQQVTLRCSSQSGHNTVSWYQQALGQGPQFIFQYYREEENGRGNFPPRFSGLQFPNYSSELNVNALELDDSALYLCASSLFSSWEQFFGPGTRLTVL.

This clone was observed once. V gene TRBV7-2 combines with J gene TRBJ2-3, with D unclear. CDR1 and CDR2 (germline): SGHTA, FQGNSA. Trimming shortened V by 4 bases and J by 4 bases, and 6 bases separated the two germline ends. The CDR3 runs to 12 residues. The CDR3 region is CASSSIPDTQYF. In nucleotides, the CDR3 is TGTGCCAGCAGCTCTATCCCAGATACGCAGTATTTT.

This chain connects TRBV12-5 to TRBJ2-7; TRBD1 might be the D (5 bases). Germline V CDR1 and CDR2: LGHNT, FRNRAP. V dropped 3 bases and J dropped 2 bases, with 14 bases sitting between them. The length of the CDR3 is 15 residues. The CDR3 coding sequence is TGTGCTAGTGGTTTAGTGCAGGGAATAACCTACGAGCAGTACTTC. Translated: CASGLVQGITYEQYF.